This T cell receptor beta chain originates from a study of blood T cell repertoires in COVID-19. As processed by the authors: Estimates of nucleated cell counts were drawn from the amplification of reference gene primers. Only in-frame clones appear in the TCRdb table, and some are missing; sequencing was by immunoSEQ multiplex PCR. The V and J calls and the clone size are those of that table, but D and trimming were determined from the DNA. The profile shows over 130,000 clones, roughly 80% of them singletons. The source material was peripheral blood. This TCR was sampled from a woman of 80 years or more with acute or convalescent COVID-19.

This chain's CDR3 is CASSDRDSSSEQYF. The CDR3 DNA reads TGCGCCAGCAGCGACCGGGACTCATCTAGCGAGCAGTACTTC. The V gene is TRBV5-1, the J gene TRBJ2-7; tentative D call: TRBD2 (6 bases). The CDR3 is made up of 14 amino acids. In germline, CDR1 is SGHRS, CDR2 YFSETQ. The germline V and J ends were trimmed by 4 bases and 6 bases, with 17 bases remaining between them.